This T cell receptor (beta chain) came from a study of shared clonotypes between healthy human individuals. For the study at large: Those who served as donors were a couple of women and three men between the ages of 18 and 49. Used for every donor were three CD4 naive, three CD4 memory, two CD8 naive and one CD8 memory plate. Study-level findings and limits: Against clonotypes common to all four donors, non-shared ones had lower generation probabilities.

The V gene's germline CDR1 is MNHNS and CDR2 SASEGT. This CDR3 comprises 14 residues. V was pared by 5 bases and J by 1 base, with 12 bases between. An assay was performed, and its level was deep. Sequencing was performed with immunoSEQ multiplex PCR; in TCRdb, only in-frame clones are kept and a portion is missing. This table holds 2 million to 2.5 million clones, around 95% found once. A note on this clone: What it binds is not known. This sample includes further DNA sequences coding for the same CDR3.

The chain is built from TRBV6-1 and TRBJ2-7; D may be TRBD1 or TRBD2 (5 bases each). This TCR came from a man between 18 and 35 years old in good health. The specimen sequenced was naive CD4+ T cells sorted from blood. Subset reported: CD45RA+ positively selected. The CDR3 bases are TGTGCCAGCAGTACCGGGACGGGATCCTACGAGCAGTACTTC. Protein sequence: CASSTGTGSYEQYF.